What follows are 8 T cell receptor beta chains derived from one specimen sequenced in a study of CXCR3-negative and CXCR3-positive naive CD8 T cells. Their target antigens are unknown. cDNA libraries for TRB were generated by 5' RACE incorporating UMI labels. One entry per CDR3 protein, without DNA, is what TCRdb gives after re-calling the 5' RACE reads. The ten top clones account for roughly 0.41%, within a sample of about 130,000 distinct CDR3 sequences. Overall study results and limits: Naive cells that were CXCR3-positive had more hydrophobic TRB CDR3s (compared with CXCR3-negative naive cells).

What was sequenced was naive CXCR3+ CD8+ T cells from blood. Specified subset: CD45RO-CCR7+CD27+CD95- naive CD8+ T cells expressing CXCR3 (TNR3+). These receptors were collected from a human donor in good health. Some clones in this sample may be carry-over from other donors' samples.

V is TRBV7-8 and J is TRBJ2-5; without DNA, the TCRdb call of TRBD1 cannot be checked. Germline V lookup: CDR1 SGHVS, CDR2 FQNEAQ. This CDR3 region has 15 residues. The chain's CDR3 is CASSPERDKEETQYF. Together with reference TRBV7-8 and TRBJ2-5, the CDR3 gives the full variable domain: GAGVSQSPRYKVAKRGQDVALRCDPISGHVSLFWYQQALGQGPEFLTYFQNEAQLDKSGLPSDRFFAERPEGSVSTLKIQRTQQEDSAVYLCASSPERDKEETQYFGPGTRLLVL.

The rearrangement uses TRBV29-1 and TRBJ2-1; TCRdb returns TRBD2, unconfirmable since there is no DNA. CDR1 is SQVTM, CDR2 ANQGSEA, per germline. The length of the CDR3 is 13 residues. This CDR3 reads CSARTSGYNEQFF.

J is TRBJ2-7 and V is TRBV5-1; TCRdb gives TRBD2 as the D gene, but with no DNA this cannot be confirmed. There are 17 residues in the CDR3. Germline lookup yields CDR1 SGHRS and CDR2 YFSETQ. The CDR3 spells CASSLAGTSDNSYEQYF.

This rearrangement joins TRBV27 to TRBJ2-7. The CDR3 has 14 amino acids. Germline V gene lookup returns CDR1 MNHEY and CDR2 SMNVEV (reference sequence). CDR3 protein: CASSLSNSLREQYF.

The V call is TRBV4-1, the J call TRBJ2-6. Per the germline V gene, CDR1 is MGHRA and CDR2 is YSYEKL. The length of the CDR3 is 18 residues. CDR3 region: CASSQDPPEAFGANVLTF.

The CDR3 protein is CASSHQTGSYEQYF. The chain uses TRBV4-1 and TRBJ2-7. CDR1 MGHRA and CDR2 YSYEKL come from the germline V gene. This CDR3 is built from 14 residues.

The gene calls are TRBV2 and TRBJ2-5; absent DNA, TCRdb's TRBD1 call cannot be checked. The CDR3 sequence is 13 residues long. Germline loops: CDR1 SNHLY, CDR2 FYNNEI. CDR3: CASIGALAETQYF.

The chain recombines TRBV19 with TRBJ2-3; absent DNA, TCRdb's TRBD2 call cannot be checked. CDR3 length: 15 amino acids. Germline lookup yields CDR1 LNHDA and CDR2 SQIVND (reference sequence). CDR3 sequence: CATRRLALSTDTQYF.